The T cell receptor (beta chain) described here comes from a study of blood T cell repertoires in COVID-19. Study information: The origin of the acute and convalescent COVID-19 samples was the United States, Italy and Spain. PBMCs, B-cell-depleted T cells, or T cells were the source of the cDNA or gDNA that made up the material.

Per the original data handling: Amplified reference gene primers provided the basis for estimating nucleated cell counts. Produced via immunoSEQ multiplex PCR; TCRdb's table is partial and in-frame only. That table supplies the V and J calls and clone size; D and trimming were determined from the DNA. This sample yields some 170,000 clones, of which roughly 88% are seen a single time; 13% to 15% belongs to the top ten. This clone is a singleton in its sample. Cohort assignment relied on participant-reported clinical history. The TCR was taken from a man aged 45-65 years who had recovered from COVID-19. Sequenced input: PBMCs or T cells enriched from blood (not recorded which).

The CDR3 nucleotides are TGCAGCGCCCAGCGACAGGGCCAACGCTACACCTTC. Translating it yields CSAQRQGQRYTF. The rearrangement links TRBV29-1 to TRBJ1-2, with 7 bases aligning to TRBD1. After removal of 7 bases from V and 9 bases from J, the junction contained 11 bases not matched to a gene. Germline V gene sequence: CDR1 SQVTM, CDR2 ANQGSEA. The CDR3 runs 12 residues.